This T cell receptor beta chain stems from a study of a mutant IDH1 vaccine in newly diagnosed glioma. Study context: Patients were started on vaccination 4-6 weeks after radiotherapy alone, or with temozolomide cycles. Treated patients, averaging roughly 40 years, were approximately 60% male and about 38% female. Antecedent treatment encompassed radiotherapy, temozolomide, or their combination; the majority received both. Study-level results: Vaccination induced immune responses in around 93% of patients.

Trimming removed 8 bases from V and 1 base from J, with 14 bases in between. The CDR3 has 15 amino acids. The germline V gene has CDR1 MNHEY and CDR2 SVGAGI. Generated by immunoSEQ multiplex PCR, the TCRdb table keeps only in-frame clones and is missing some. The sample records more than 55,000 clones, 82% being singletons. Time point in this sample: week 5, during vaccination. What each vaccine dose contained was 300 ug of mutant IDH1 20-mer peptide, accompanied by topical imiquimod. A word on this clone: Its antigen is unknown.

The chain has TRBV6-5 and TRBJ1-4, with D unresolved. The TCR was taken from a woman between 18 and 30 years old with glioma. Some clones in this sample may be carry-over from other donors' samples. The sample consisted of PBMCs, taken from a glioma patient whose treatment included an IDH1 peptide vaccine. The CDR3, as DNA: TGTGCCAGCCAGGCCGGCGGGTTAACTAATGAAAAACTGTTTTTT. Translating it yields CASQAGGLTNEKLFF.